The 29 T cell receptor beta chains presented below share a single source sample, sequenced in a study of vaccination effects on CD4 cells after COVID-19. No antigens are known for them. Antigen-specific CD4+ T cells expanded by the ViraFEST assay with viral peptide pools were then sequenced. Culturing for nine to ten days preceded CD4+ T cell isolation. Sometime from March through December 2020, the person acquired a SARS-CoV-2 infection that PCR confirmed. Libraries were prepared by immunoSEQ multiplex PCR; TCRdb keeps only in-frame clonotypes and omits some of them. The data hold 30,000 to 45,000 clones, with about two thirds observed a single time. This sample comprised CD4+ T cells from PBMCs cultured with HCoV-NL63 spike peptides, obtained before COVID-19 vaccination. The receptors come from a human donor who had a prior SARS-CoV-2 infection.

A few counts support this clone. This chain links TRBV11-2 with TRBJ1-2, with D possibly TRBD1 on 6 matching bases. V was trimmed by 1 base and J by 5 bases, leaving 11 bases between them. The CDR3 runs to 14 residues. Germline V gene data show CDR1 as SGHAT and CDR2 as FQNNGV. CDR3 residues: CASSLVAGEYGYTF. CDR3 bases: TGTGCCAGCAGCTTAGTGGCAGGGGAGTATGGCTACACCTTC.

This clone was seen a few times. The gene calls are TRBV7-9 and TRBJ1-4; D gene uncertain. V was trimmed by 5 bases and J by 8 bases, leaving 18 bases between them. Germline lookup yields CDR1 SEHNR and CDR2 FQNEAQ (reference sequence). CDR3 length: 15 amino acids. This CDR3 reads CASSVGGWKQEKLFF. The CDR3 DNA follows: TGTGCCAGCAGCGTTGGAGGGTGGAAGCAGGAAAAACTGTTTTTT.

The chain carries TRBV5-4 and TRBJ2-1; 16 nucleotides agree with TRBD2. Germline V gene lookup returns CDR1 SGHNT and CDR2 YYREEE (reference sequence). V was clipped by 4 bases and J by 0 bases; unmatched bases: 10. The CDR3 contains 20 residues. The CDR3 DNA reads TGTGCCAGCAGCCCCAGATCTGGGACTAGCGGGGGGGTCTCCTACAATGAGCAGTTCTTC. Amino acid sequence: CASSPRSGTSGGVSYNEQFF.

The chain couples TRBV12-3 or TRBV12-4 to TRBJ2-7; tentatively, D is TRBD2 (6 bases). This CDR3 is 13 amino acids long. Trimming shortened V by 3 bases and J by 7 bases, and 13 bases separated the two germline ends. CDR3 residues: CASSFRTGGEQYF. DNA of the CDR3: TGTGCCAGCAGTTTTCGTACTGGGGGGGAGCAGTACTTC.

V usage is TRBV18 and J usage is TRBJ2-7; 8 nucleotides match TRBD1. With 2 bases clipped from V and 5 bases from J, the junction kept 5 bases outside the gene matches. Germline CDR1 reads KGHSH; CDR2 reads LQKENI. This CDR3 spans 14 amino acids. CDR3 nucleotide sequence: TGTGCCAGCTCACCAAGGTCAGGGGGCAACGAGCAGTACTTC. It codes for CASSPRSGGNEQYF. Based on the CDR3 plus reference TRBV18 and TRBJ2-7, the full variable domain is NAGVMQNPRHLVRRRGQEARLRCSPMKGHSHVYWYRQLPEEGLKFMVYLQKENIIDESGMPKERFSAEFPKEGPSILRIQQVVRGDSAAYFCASSPRSGGNEQYFGPGTRLTVT.

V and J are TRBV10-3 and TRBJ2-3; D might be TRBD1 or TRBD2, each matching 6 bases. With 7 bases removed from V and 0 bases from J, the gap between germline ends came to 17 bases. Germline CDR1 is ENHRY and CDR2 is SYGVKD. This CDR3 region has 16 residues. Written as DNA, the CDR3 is TGTGCCATCACTAGGGAGGACAGTAGGAGCACAGATACGCAGTATTTT. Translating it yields CAITREDSRSTDTQYF.

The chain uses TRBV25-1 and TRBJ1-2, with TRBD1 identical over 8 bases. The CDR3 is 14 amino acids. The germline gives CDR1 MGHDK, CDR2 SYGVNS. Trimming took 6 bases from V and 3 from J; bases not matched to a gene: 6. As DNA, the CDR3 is TGTGCCAGCAGCAGGGGACAGGCCGACTATGGCTACACCTTC. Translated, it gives CASSRGQADYGYTF.

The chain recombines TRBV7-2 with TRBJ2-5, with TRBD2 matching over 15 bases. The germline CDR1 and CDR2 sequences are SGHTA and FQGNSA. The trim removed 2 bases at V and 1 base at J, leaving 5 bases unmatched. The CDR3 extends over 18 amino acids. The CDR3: CASSLSWTSGGAQETQYF. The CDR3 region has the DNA TGTGCCAGCAGCTTAAGTTGGACTAGCGGGGGGGCCCAAGAGACCCAGTACTTC.

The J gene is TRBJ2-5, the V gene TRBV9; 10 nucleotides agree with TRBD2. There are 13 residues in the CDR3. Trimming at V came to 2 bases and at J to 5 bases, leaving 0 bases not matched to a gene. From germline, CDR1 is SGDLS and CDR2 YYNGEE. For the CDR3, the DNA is TGTGCCAGCAGCGTTAGCGGGAGGGAGACCCAGTACTTC. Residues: CASSVSGRETQYF.

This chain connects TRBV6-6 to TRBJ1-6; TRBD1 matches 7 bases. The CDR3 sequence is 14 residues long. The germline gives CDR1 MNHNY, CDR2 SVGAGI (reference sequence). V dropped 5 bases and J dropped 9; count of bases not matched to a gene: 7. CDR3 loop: CASSHRGATSPLHF. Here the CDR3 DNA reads TGTGCCAGCAGTCACAGGGGAGCAACTTCACCCCTCCACTTT.

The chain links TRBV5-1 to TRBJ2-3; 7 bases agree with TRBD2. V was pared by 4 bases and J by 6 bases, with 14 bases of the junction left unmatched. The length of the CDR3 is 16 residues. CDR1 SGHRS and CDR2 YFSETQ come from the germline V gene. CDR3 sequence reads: CASSPLPGGSFDTQYF. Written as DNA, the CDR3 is TGCGCCAGCAGCCCACTCCCGGGCGGGAGTTTTGATACGCAGTATTTT.

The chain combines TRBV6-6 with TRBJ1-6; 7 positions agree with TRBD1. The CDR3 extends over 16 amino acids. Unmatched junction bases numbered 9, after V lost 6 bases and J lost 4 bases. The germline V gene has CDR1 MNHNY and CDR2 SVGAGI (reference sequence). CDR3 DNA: TGTGCCAGCAGACCAGAGACAGGGACGTATAATTCACCCCTCCACTTT. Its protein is CASRPETGTYNSPLHF.

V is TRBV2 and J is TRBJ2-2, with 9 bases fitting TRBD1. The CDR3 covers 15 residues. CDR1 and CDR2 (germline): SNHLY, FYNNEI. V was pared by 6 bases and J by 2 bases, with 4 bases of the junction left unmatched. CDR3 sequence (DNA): TGTGCCAGCAGGGGGACAGGGCCTAACACCGGGGAGCTGTTTTTT. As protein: CASRGTGPNTGELFF.

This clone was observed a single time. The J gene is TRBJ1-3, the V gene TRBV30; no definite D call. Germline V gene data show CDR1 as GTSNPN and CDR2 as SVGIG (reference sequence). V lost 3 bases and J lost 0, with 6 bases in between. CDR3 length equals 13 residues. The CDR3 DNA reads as TGTGCCTGGAGCCGGGCCTCTGGAAACACCATATATTTT. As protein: CAWSRASGNTIYF.

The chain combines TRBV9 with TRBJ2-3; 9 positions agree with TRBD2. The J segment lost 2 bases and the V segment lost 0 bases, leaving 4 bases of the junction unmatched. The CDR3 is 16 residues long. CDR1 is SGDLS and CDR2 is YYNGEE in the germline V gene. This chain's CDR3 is CASSVGLAGLTDTQYF. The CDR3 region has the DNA TGTGCCAGCAGCGTAGGGCTAGCGGGGCTCACAGATACGCAGTATTTT.

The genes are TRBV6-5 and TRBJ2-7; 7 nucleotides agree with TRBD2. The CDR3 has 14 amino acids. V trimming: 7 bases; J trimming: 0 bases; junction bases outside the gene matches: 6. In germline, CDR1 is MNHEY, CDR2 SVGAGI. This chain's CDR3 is CASTNPGGSYEQYF. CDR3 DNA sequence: TGTGCCAGCACCAACCCGGGGGGCTCCTACGAGCAGTACTTC.

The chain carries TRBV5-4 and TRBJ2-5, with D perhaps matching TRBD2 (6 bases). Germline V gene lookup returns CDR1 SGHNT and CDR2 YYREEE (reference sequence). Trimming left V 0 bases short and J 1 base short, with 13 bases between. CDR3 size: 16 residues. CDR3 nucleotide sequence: TGTGCCAGCAGCTTGGCTTCGGGGGTGGGCCAAGAGACCCAGTACTTC. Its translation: CASSLASGVGQETQYF.

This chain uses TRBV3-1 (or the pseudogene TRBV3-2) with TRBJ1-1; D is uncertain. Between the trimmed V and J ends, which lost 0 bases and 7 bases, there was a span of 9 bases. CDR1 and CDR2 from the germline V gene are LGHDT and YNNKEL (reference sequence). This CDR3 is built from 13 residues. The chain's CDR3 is CASSQEGVGEAFF. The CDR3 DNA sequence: TGTGCCAGCAGCCAAGAAGGAGTGGGTGAAGCTTTCTTT.

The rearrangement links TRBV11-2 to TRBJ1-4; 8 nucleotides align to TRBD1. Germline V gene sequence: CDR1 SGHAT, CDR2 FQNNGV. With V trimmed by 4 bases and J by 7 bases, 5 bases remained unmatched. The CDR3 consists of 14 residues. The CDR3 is CASSSRGRGEKLFF. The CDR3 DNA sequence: TGTGCCAGCAGCTCCAGGGGGCGCGGTGAAAAACTGTTTTTT.

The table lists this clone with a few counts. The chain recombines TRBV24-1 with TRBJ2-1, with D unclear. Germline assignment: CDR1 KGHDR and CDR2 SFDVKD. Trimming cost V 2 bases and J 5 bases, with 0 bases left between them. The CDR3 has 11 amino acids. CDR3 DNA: TGTGCCACCAGTGATTACAATGAGCAGTTCTTC. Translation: CATSDYNEQFF.

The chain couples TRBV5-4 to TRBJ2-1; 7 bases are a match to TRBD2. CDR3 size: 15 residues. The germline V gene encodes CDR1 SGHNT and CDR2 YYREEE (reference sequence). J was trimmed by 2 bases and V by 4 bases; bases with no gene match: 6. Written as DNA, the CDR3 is TGTGCCAGCAGCATGGGGGGGGATACCTACAATGAGCAGTTCTTC. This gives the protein CASSMGGDTYNEQFF.

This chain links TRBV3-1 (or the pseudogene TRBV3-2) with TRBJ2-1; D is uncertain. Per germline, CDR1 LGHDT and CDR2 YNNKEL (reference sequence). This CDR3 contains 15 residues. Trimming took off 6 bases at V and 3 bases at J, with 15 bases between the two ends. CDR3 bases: TGTGCCAGCAGTACTGTCGGACGGAACTACAATGAGCAGTTCTTC. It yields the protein CASSTVGRNYNEQFF.

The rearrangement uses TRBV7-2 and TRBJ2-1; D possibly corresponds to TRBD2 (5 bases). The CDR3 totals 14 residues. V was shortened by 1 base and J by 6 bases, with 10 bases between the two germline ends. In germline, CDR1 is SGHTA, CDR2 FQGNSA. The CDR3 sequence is CASSLVSGPNEQFF. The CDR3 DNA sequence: TGTGCCAGCAGCTTAGTGAGCGGCCCCAATGAGCAGTTCTTC.

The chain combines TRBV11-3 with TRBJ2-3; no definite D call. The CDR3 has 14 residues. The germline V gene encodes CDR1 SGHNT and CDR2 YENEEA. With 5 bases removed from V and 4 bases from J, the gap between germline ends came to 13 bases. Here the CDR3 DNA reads TGTGCCAGCAGCCCCCGACGCGGCCCAGATACGCAGTATTTT. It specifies CASSPRRGPDTQYF.

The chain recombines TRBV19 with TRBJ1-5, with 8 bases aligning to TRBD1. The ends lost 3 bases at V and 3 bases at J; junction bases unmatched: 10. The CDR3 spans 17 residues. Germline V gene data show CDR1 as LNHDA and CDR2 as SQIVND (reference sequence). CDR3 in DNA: TGTGCCAGTAGTATTGGGCCGAGACAGGGGCACAATCAGCCCCAGCATTTT. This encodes CASSIGPRQGHNQPQHF.

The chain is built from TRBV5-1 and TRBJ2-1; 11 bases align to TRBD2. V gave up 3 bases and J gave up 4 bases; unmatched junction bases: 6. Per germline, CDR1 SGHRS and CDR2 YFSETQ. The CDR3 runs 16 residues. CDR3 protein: CASSSTGTSGYNEQFF. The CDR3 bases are TGCGCCAGCAGCTCGACCGGGACTAGCGGTTACAATGAGCAGTTCTTC.

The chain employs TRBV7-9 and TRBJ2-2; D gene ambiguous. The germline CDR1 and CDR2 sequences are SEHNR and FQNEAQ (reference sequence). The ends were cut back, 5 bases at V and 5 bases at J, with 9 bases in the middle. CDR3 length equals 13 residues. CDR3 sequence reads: CASSLVQTGELFF. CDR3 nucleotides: TGTGCCAGCAGCCTGGTCCAGACCGGGGAGCTGTTTTTT.

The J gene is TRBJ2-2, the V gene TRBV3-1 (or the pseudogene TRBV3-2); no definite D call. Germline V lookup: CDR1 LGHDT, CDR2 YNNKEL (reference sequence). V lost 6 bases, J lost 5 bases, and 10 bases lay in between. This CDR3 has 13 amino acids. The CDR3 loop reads CASRRIQTGELFF. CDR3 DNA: TGTGCCAGCAGGCGAATTCAGACCGGGGAGCTGTTTTTT.

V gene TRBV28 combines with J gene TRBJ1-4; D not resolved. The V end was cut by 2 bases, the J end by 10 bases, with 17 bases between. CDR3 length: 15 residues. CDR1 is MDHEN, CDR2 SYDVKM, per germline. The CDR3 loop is CASSLPGDQLAKLFF. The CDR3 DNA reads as TGTGCCAGCAGTTTACCGGGAGATCAATTGGCAAAACTGTTTTTT.